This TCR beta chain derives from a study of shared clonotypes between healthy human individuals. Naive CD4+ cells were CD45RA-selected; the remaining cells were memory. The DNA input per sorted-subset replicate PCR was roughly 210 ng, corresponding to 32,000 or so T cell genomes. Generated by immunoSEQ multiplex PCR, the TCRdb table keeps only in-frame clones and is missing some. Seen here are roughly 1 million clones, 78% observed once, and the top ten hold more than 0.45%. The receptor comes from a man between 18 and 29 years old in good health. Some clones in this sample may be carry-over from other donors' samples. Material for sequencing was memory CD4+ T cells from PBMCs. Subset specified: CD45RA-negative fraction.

CDR3 protein: CASSPRTDYSYEQYF. The CDR3 coding sequence is TGCGCCAGCAGCCCGCGGACAGATTACTCCTACGAGCAGTACTTC. The chain links TRBV5-1 to TRBJ2-7; D might be TRBD1 (6 bases). The CDR3 is 15 residues long. Germline-derived CDR1 and CDR2 are SGHRS and YFSETQ. V lost 4 bases and J lost 0, with 14 bases in between.